This entry lists 15 T cell receptor beta chains sequenced from one sample in a study of control samples from healthy donors and cancer patients. Produced via immunoSEQ multiplex PCR; TCRdb's table is partial and in-frame only. The table shows around 93,000 clones, with 80% to 90% occurring only once. The sample comprised blood. These receptors were collected from a man aged 25-45 years in good health.

CDR3 loop: CASSPPLRVNEQFF. The CDR3 bases are TGTGCCAGCAGCCCCCCCCTCCGGGTCAATGAGCAGTTCTTC. The rearrangement uses TRBV7-3 and TRBJ2-1, with D hard to call. Germline CDR1 and CDR2: SGHTA and FQGTGA. The CDR3 covers 14 residues. The V end lost 5 bases, the J end lost 6 bases, and 14 bases lay between the germline ends.

The J gene is TRBJ2-7, the V gene TRBV4-1, with D possibly matching TRBD1 (5 bases). Trimming removed 5 bases from V and 0 bases from J, with 8 bases in between. Germline V lookup: CDR1 MGHRA, CDR2 YSYEKL. CDR3 length: 13 residues. CDR3 protein: CASSSRASYEQYF. The CDR3 bases are TGCGCCAGCAGCAGCAGGGCCTCCTACGAGCAGTACTTC.

This clone was detected only once. This chain uses TRBV5-1 with TRBJ2-5; 8 bases agree with TRBD2. The germline gives CDR1 SGHRS, CDR2 YFSETQ. CDR3 length: 13 amino acids. Losses at the gene ends were 5 bases for V and 4 bases for J; bases not matched to a gene: 4. The DNA for the CDR3 is TGCGCCAGCAGACGGGCGGGGGGAGAGACCCAGTACTTC. It codes for CASRRAGGETQYF.

The chain is built from TRBV5-6 and TRBJ2-3, with D perhaps TRBD2 (6 bases). CDR3 size: 15 residues. The V and J ends lost 0 bases and 4 bases respectively, with 12 bases between them. In germline, CDR1 is SGHDT, CDR2 YYEEEE. This chain's CDR3 is CASSLAGVFADTQYF. CDR3 DNA: TGTGCCAGCAGCTTGGCGGGAGTGTTTGCAGATACGCAGTATTTT.

The chain links TRBV30 to TRBJ2-7, with D perhaps matching TRBD2 (6 bases). Germline V gene data show CDR1 as GTSNPN and CDR2 as SVGIG (reference sequence). V was trimmed by 3 bases and J by 4 bases, leaving 16 bases between them. The CDR3 runs 14 residues. In DNA form, the CDR3 reads TGTGCCTGGAGGGTTGGCGGGGTCTGGTACGAGCAGTACTTC. Translated, it gives CAWRVGGVWYEQYF.

This clone is a singleton in its sample. The rearrangement links TRBV9 to TRBJ2-2; D remains ambiguous. The CDR3 length is 13 residues. From germline, CDR1 is SGDLS and CDR2 YYNGEE. Trimming stripped 4 bases from V and 3 bases from J, with 7 bases between. The CDR3: CASSPSHTGELFF. CDR3 coding DNA: TGTGCCAGCAGCCCCTCCCACACCGGGGAGCTGTTTTTT.

The V gene is TRBV4-1, the J gene TRBJ2-7; D is undetermined. V was pared by 0 bases and J by 9 bases, with 12 bases between. The CDR3 covers 13 residues. Germline V gene data show CDR1 as MGHRA and CDR2 as YSYEKL. The CDR3 is CASSQDRAAGQYF. For the CDR3, the DNA is TGCGCCAGCAGCCAAGATAGGGCCGCCGGGCAGTACTTC.

This chain links TRBV23-1 with TRBJ1-1, with 8 bases aligning to TRBD1. TRBV23-1 has ORF status, its function being uncertain. CDR3 size: 13 residues. Germline trimming cut 2 bases from V and 11 bases from J; bases unmatched to any gene: 7. The CDR3 is CASSQQDRGGAFF. The CDR3 nucleotides read TGCGCCAGCAGTCAACAAGACAGGGGTGGGGCTTTCTTT.

This clone was seen a handful of times. This chain joins TRBV7-7 and TRBJ1-1; D is possibly TRBD1 (6 bases). The CDR3 contains 13 residues. Germline CDR1 SSHAT, CDR2 FNYEAQ (reference sequence). V gave up 4 bases and J gave up 1 base, with 7 bases separating them. CDR3 in DNA: TGTGCCAGCAGCTCGGACAGGAACACTGAAGCTTTCTTT. Its translation: CASSSDRNTEAFF.

The V call is TRBV6-5, the J call TRBJ2-7; D is uncertain. The CDR3 has 12 amino acids. Germline-derived CDR1 and CDR2 are MNHEY and SVGAGI. The V gene lost 6 bases and the J gene lost 0 bases, with 6 bases spanning the gap. In nucleotides, the CDR3 is TGTGCCAGCAGGATTGACTCCTACGAGCAGTACTTC. Translating gives CASRIDSYEQYF.

The chain is built from TRBV7-2 and TRBJ2-7; 7 bases fit TRBD2. Germline V gene sequence: CDR1 SGHTA, CDR2 FQGNSA. The CDR3 spans 13 residues. The J segment lost 5 bases and the V segment lost 4 bases, leaving 5 bases of the junction unmatched. CDR3 coding DNA: TGTGCCAGCAGCTGGGACTATAAAAACGAGCAGTACTTC. This translates into CASSWDYKNEQYF.

This sequence joins TRBV5-6 and TRBJ1-3; D gene unclear. V was shortened by 4 bases and J by 5 bases, with 16 bases between the two germline ends. The CDR3 has 15 amino acids. Per the germline V gene, CDR1 is SGHDT and CDR2 is YYEEEE. The DNA of the CDR3 is TGTGCCAGCAGCCCAACCTTCGAACTTAGAAACACCATATATTTT. Translation gives CASSPTFELRNTIYF.

This sequence joins TRBV5-4 and TRBJ2-3; D may match TRBD1 or TRBD2 (5 bases each). The length of the CDR3 is 18 residues. V was trimmed by 4 bases and J by 2 bases, leaving 23 bases between them. Germline values: CDR1 SGHNT, CDR2 YYREEE (reference sequence). CDR3 DNA sequence: TGTGCCAGCAGCCAGGGACCCACCCACCTGGCCGCCACAGATACGCAGTATTTT. It specifies CASSQGPTHLAATDTQYF.

V usage is TRBV4-2 and J usage is TRBJ2-2; 9 bases agree with TRBD2. In germline, CDR1 is LGHNA, CDR2 YNFKEQ. Trimming at V came to 0 bases and at J to 4 bases, leaving 3 bases not matched to a gene. The CDR3 is 16 residues long. The CDR3 here is CASSQDRGGGTGELFF. Written as DNA, the CDR3 is TGTGCCAGCAGCCAAGATCGCGGGGGGGGCACCGGGGAGCTGTTTTTT.

This chain connects TRBV19 to TRBJ1-6, with D unresolved. The CDR3 has 14 amino acids. V was shortened by 6 bases and J by 10 bases, with 16 bases between the two germline ends. Germline lookup yields CDR1 LNHDA and CDR2 SQIVND (reference sequence). Here the CDR3 DNA reads TGTGCCAGTAGGGTAATTGGAAGAGAGTCACCCCTCCACTTT. As protein: CASRVIGRESPLHF.